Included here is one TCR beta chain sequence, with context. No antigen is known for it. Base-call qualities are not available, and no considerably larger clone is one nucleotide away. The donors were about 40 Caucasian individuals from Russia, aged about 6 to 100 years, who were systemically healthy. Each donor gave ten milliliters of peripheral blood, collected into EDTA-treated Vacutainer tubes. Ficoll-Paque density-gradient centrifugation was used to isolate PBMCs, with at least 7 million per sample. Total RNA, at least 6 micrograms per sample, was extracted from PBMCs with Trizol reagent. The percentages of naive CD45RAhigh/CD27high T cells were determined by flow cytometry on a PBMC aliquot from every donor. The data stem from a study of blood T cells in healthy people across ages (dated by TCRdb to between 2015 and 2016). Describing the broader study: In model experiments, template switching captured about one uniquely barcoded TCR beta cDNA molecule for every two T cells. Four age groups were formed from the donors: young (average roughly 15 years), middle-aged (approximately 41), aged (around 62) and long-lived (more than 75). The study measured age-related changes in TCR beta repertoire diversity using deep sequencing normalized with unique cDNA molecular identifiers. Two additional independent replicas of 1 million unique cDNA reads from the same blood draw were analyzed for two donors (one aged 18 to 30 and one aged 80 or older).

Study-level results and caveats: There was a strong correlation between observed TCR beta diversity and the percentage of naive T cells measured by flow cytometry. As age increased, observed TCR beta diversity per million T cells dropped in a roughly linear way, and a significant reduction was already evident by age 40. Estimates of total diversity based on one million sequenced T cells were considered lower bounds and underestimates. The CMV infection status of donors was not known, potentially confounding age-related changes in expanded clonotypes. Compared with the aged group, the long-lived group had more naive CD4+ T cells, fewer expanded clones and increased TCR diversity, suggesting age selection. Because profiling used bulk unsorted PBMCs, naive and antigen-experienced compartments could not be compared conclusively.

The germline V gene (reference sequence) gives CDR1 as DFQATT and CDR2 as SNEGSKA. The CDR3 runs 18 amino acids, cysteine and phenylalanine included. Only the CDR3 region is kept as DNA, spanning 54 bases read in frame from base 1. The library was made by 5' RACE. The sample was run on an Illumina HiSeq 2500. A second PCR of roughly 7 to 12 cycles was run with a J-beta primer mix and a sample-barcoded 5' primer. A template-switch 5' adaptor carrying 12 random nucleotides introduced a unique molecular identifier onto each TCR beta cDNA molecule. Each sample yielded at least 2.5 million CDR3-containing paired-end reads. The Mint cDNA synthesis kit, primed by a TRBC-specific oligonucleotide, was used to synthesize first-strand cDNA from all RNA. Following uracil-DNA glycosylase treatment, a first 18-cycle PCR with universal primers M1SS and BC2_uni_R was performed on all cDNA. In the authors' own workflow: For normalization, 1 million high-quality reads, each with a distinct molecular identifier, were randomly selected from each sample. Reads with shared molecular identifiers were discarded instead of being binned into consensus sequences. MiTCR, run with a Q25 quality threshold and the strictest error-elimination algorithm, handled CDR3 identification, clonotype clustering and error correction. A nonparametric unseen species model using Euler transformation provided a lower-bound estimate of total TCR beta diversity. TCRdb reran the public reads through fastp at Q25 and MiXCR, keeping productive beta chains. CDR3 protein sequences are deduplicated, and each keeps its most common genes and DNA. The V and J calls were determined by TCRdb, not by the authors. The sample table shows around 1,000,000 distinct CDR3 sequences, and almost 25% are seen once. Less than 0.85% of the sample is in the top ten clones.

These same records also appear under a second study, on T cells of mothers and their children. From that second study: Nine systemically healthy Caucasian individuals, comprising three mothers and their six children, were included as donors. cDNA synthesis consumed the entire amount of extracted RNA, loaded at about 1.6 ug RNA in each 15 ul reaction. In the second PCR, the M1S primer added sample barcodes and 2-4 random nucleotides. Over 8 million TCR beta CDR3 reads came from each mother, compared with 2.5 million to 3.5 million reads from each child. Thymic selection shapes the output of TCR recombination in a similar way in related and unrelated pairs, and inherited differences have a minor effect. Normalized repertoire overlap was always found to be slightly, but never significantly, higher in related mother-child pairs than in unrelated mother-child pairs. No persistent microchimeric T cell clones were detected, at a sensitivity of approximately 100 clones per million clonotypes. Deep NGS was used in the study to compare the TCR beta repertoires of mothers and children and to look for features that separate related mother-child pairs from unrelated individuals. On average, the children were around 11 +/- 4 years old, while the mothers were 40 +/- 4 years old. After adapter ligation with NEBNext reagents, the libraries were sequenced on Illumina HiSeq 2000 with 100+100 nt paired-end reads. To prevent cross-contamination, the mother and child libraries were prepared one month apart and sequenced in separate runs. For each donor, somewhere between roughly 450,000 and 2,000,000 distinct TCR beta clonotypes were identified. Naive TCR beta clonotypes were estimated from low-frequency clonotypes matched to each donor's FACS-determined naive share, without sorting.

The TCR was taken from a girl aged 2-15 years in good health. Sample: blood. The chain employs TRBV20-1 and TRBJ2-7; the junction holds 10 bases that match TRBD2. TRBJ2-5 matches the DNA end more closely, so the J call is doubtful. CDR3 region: CSARVSTSGSLSQETQYF. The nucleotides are TGCAGTGCTAGAGTTTCGACTAGCGGGTCCCTAAGCCAAGAGACCCAGTACTTC.